Detailed here is one TCR beta chain. The data belong to a study of T cell responses to AZD1222 COVID-19 vaccine. Sequenced by immunoSEQ multiplex PCR; TCRdb stores in-frame clones only, minus some. The repertoire has around 100,000 clones, 88% of them found once; the top ten carry roughly 6.7%. V shed 4 bases and J 5 bases; nucleotides not matched to a gene: 7. The germline CDR1 and CDR2 sequences are MNHEY and SVGAGI. This CDR3 region has 15 residues. V and J are TRBV6-5 and TRBJ1-4; 7 bases are shared with TRBD1. This TCR came from an adult who received the AZD1222 COVID-19 vaccine. The material sequenced was peripheral blood, taken 28 days after the second AZD1222 dose. CDR3 in DNA: TGTGCCAGCAGTTTACAGACAGGGAGAAATGAAAAACTGTTTTTT. Amino acid sequence: CASSLQTGRNEKLFF.